One sample yielded the 5 T cell receptor beta chains listed below, sequenced in a study of T cell changes during pregnancy in multiple sclerosis. Repertoires were generated with immunoSEQ multiplex PCR, while TCRdb's copy carries only in-frame clones and drops some. The table lists about 16,000 clones, 80% to 90% of them singletons. The specimen comprised CD8+ T cells from peripheral blood mononuclear cells, sampled in the first trimester of pregnancy. The source is a female donor with multiple sclerosis, enrolled in a pregnancy study.

J is TRBJ2-1 and V is TRBV29-1; D perhaps matches TRBD1 (6 bases). The CDR3 spans 11 residues. Germline assignment: CDR1 SQVTM and CDR2 ANQGSEA. CDR3 in DNA: TGCAGTCCCGGGACAAACAATGAGCAGTTCTTC. Amino acid sequence: CSPGTNNEQFF.

The chain uses TRBV2 and TRBJ2-7; no clear D gene. V lost 8 bases, J lost 6 bases, and 11 bases lay in between. The CDR3 length is 11 residues. Germline V CDR1 and CDR2: SNHLY, FYNNEI. The CDR3 nucleotides are TGTGCCAGCGTCAGCAGGTCCGAGCAGTACTTC. This sequence encodes CASVSRSEQYF. Based on the CDR3 plus reference TRBV2 and TRBJ2-7, the full variable domain is EPEVTQTPSHQVTQMGQEVILRCVPISNHLYFYWYRQILGQKVEFLVSFYNNEISEKSEIFDDQFSVERPDGSNFTLKIRSTKLEDSAMYFCASVSRSEQYFGPGTRLTVT.

This rearrangement joins TRBV7-3 to TRBJ1-2, with a tentative D call TRBD1 (6 bases). CDR1 is SGHTA and CDR2 is FQGTGA in the germline V gene. The germline V and J ends were trimmed by 5 bases and 6 bases, with 31 bases remaining between them. This CDR3 comprises 19 residues. The chain's CDR3 is CASSPRGGFGRRLADGYTF. CDR3 sequence (DNA): TGTGCCAGCAGCCCCAGAGGGGGGTTCGGAAGACGGCTAGCGGATGGCTACACCTTC.

This rearrangement joins TRBV27 to TRBJ2-2; the match to TRBD1 covers 7 bases. The V gene's germline CDR1 is MNHEY and CDR2 SMNVEV (reference sequence). This CDR3 is built from 14 residues. V was clipped by 6 bases and J by 1 base; unmatched bases: 2. The CDR3: CASSRTGNTGELFF. Written as DNA, the CDR3 is TGTGCCAGCAGCCGGACAGGGAACACCGGGGAGCTGTTTTTT.

V and J are TRBV29-1 and TRBJ1-2; the D gene is possibly TRBD1 (5 bases). This CDR3 has 13 amino acids. Germline CDR1 SQVTM, CDR2 ANQGSEA. The V end was cut by 3 bases, the J end by 3 bases, with 11 bases between. The CDR3 spells CSVEGQGYYGYTF. The CDR3, as DNA: TGCAGCGTTGAGGGTCAGGGATACTATGGCTACACCTTC.